Listed below are T cell receptor beta chains from one sample, sequenced in a study of T cell responses to AZD1222 COVID-19 vaccine. Only in-frame clones appear in the TCRdb table, and some are missing; sequencing was by immunoSEQ multiplex PCR. The sample lists 70,000 to 90,000 clones; 87% were seen once. This specimen was peripheral blood, taken 28 days after the second AZD1222 dose. The receptors were sampled from an adult who received the AZD1222 COVID-19 vaccine. CDR3s include the opening cysteine and the closing phenylalanine or tryptophan. A D gene is named only where the DNA matches it firmly. Size is stated for part of the rows, as once, few or many counts, or as a class when the clone is expanded.

TGTGCCAGCAGTTACTTCAGGGACACTGAAGCTTTCTTT CASSYFRDTEAFF once TRBV6-5 13 . TRBJ1-1
TGTGCCAGCAGGGGGAGCACAGATACGCAGTATTTT CASRGSTDTQYF . TRBV28 12 . TRBJ2-3
TGTGCCAGCAGACCGGACGGAGACTATGGCTACACCTTC CASRPDGDYGYTF . TRBV6-5 13 . TRBJ1-2
TGTGCCGCGAGGCGGTGGGGTGAAAAACTGTTTTTT CAARRWGEKLFF . TRBV6-5 12 . TRBJ1-4
TGTGCCAGCAGTTCCCAGCGCTACGAGCAGTACTTC CASSSQRYEQYF . TRBV6-5 12 . TRBJ2-7
TGCGCCAGCAGCTTGTTGCCCGGTACCTCTGGGGCCAACGTCCTGACTTTC CASSLLPGTSGANVLTF . TRBV5-1 17 . TRBJ2-6
TGTGCCAGCAGCTCCGATGCGGGGTTCGGGGAGCTGTTTTTT CASSSDAGFGELFF . TRBV7-3 14 . TRBJ2-2
TGTGCCAGCAGTGCCTTAAGGGACAGATACGAGCAGTACTTC CASSALRDRYEQYF . TRBV27 14 TRBD1 TRBJ2-7
TGTGCCAGCAGTGGAGAAGGGGGTCCTGACTATGGCTACACCTTC CASSGEGGPDYGYTF . TRBV2 15 . TRBJ1-2
TGCGCCAGCAGCCAAGCATTCCAGGTCTCACCCCTCCACTTT CASSQAFQVSPLHF . TRBV4-1 14 . TRBJ1-6
TGTGCCAGCAGTTTCGGCTCTGGAAACACCATATATTTT CASSFGSGNTIYF . TRBV12-3/TRBV12-4 13 . TRBJ1-3
TGTGCCAGCAGCTCCGCCTGGGGTTCTACTAATGAAAAACTGTTTTTT CASSSAWGSTNEKLFF . TRBV7-8 16 . TRBJ1-4
TGTGCTAGCGGGGGACAGGGGTACCAAGAGACCCAGTACTTC CASGGQGYQETQYF . TRBV7-2 14 . TRBJ2-5
TGTGCCAGCAGTGATCCTAGGGGGGACCTCTATGGCTACACCTTC CASSDPRGDLYGYTF . TRBV25-1 15 . TRBJ1-2
TGTGCCTGGCGGACAGGGATATCGTATGGCTACACCTTC CAWRTGISYGYTF . TRBV30 13 TRBD1 TRBJ1-2
TGTGCCTGGGATCCGACAGGGAGTGGAAACACCATATATTTT CAWDPTGSGNTIYF . TRBV30 14 TRBD1 TRBJ1-3
TGTGCCAGCAGCCTAGGACGGACCCATGCCTACGAGCAGTACTTC CASSLGRTHAYEQYF . TRBV5-5 15 . TRBJ2-7
TGTGCCAGCAGGGGGGGCGCCGGCAGGAATGAGCAGTTCTTC CASRGGAGRNEQFF few TRBV7-9 14 . TRBJ2-1
TGCGCCAGCAGCCAAGATCCGGCAGGGCGAGCTTTCTTT CASSQDPAGRAFF . TRBV4-1 13 . TRBJ1-1
TGTGCCAGCAGCCCCCAGGGACAGGGGGCAAATGAGCAGTTCTTC CASSPQGQGANEQFF . TRBV7-3 15 TRBD1 TRBJ2-1
TGTGCCACCAGCAGAGCCAAAAAGTACACTGAAGCTTTCTTT CATSRAKKYTEAFF once TRBV15 14 . TRBJ1-1
TGTGCCATCAGTGAGTCAAGTTTCAGGGCAGGGGAAAATCAGCCCCAGCATTTT CAISESSFRAGENQPQHF . TRBV10-3 18 . TRBJ1-5
TGTGCCAGCAGACAGACAGGGGTGGTAAACACTGAAGCTTTCTTT CASRQTGVVNTEAFF . TRBV27 15 TRBD1 TRBJ1-1
TGTGCCAGCAGCTTATACAGCGCGGGGCAGTTCTTC CASSLYSAGQFF few TRBV7-2 12 . TRBJ2-1
TGTGCCAGCAGCTTAACAGGGTCGGGTCAGCCCCAGCATTTT CASSLTGSGQPQHF . TRBV5-6 14 . TRBJ1-5
TGTGCCAGCACGGACAGAAGCTCCTATAATTCACCCCTCCACTTT CASTDRSSYNSPLHF . TRBV2 15 . TRBJ1-6
TGTGCCAGCAGTTTAGGGACAGGGTATAATTCACCCCTCCACTTT CASSLGTGYNSPLHF . TRBV27 15 TRBD1 TRBJ1-6
TGTGCCAGCAGCCTACCTTACCGGGCATTTGGCTACACCTTC CASSLPYRAFGYTF . TRBV7-2 14 . TRBJ1-2
TGTGCCTGGAGTGTACGGGCAGGCCTTGGCTACACCTTC CAWSVRAGLGYTF . TRBV30 13 . TRBJ1-2
TGTGCCATCGGGTCAGGGGGCAGGACTGAAGCTTTCTTT CAIGSGGRTEAFF . TRBV10-3 13 TRBD1 TRBJ1-1
TGTGCCTGGGGGGACAGGGGCAATGAGCAGTTCTTC CAWGDRGNEQFF . TRBV30 12 TRBD1 TRBJ2-1
TGTGCCAGCAGCTTAGGGGGGACAGATACGCAGTATTTT CASSLGGTDTQYF . TRBV7-9 13 . TRBJ2-3
TGTGCCTGGAGGGGACTCAAGCAAGATACGCAGTATTTT CAWRGLKQDTQYF . TRBV30 13 . TRBJ2-3
TGTGCCAGCAGCCGTTTCCGCACAGATACGCAGTATTTT CASSRFRTDTQYF . TRBV7-2 13 . TRBJ2-3
TGTGCCAGTAGTACCCGGGACCCTAGAGGGGCCTATGGCTACACCTTC CASSTRDPRGAYGYTF . TRBV19 16 . TRBJ1-2
TGTGCCAGCAGTTCCGGACAGGACACAGATACGCAGTATTTT CASSSGQDTDTQYF . TRBV28 14 TRBD1 TRBJ2-3
TGTGCCAGCAACGGACAGTTGACTGAAGCTTTCTTT CASNGQLTEAFF . TRBV12-3/TRBV12-4 12 . TRBJ1-1